The 6 T cell receptor beta chains listed next were all sequenced from one sample in a study of blood T cell repertoires in COVID-19. Method: immunoSEQ multiplex PCR; TCRdb's copy keeps in-frame clones and lacks some. The sample lists around 190,000 clones; 88% were seen once. The sample consisted of peripheral blood. These receptors were collected from a man younger than 35 with active or convalescent COVID-19.

V usage is TRBV21-1 and J usage is TRBJ2-1; TRBD1, the D gene given by the table, was not confirmed from the DNA. TRBV21-1 is classified as a pseudogene. The CDR3 consists of 15 residues. CDR3 sequence: CASSKEGGAVNEQFF. DNA for the CDR3: TGTGCCAGCAGCAAAGAAGGGGGCGCAGTCAATGAGCAGTTCTTC.

The chain uses TRBV27 and TRBJ1-1; TRBD1 is a possible D gene (6 bases). This CDR3 spans 14 amino acids. The V and J ends lost 10 bases and 0 bases respectively, with 15 bases between them. From germline, CDR1 is MNHEY and CDR2 SMNVEV (reference sequence). The CDR3 bases are TGTGCCAAGAGGACAGAGCTTATGAACACTGAAGCTTTCTTT. Encoded protein: CAKRTELMNTEAFF.

The chain couples TRBV6-1 to TRBJ1-1, with 12 bases identical to TRBD1. Germline V lookup: CDR1 MNHNS, CDR2 SASEGT. With 6 bases clipped from V and 6 bases from J, the junction kept 11 bases outside the gene matches. This CDR3 spans 16 amino acids. DNA for the CDR3: TGTGCCAGCAGAGAACCGGGACAGGGGGCAACGGCTGAAGCTTTCTTT. The encoded protein is CASREPGQGATAEAFF.

The CDR3 here is CAISDPHSEQETQYF. CDR3 nucleotide sequence: TGTGCCATCAGTGATCCACATAGCGAGCAAGAGACCCAGTACTTC. V and J are TRBV10-3 and TRBJ2-5; D is perhaps TRBD2 (5 bases). Looked up from germline, CDR1 is ENHRY and CDR2 is SYGVKD. The V gene lost 3 bases and the J gene lost 2 bases, with 13 bases spanning the gap. There are 15 residues in the CDR3.

J is TRBJ1-2 and V is TRBV2; a possible D gene is TRBD1 (5 bases). The V and J ends lost 2 bases and 6 bases respectively, with 10 bases between them. The CDR3 spans 13 residues. Germline assignment: CDR1 SNHLY and CDR2 FYNNEI. CDR3 in DNA: TGTGCCAGCAGTGAAAGGACAAGCCATGGCTACACCTTC. Its translation: CASSERTSHGYTF.

The rearrangement uses TRBV27 and TRBJ1-2; D gene uncertain. Looked up from germline, CDR1 is MNHEY and CDR2 is SMNVEV (reference sequence). The length of the CDR3 is 14 residues. V shed 4 bases and J shed 4 bases, with 13 bases lying between them. The CDR3 bases are TGTGCCAGCAGTTCCCGCGGGCACCTCTATGGCTACACCTTC. Its protein product is CASSSRGHLYGYTF.